This T cell receptor (beta chain) was observed in a study of cytomegalovirus exposure and HLA in healthy donors. Concerning this clone: Antigen specificity is unknown.

The assay was immunoSEQ multiplex PCR, and TCRdb's table has in-frame clones only and misses some. The sample lists roughly 140,000 clones, approximately 91% occurring once. CDR1 SGDLS and CDR2 YYNGEE come from the germline V gene. The ends were cut back, 4 bases at V and 0 bases at J, with 8 bases in the middle. This CDR3 comprises 13 residues. General study points: In vitro confirmation showed three CMV-associated chains to be CMV antigen specific. The study designated fewer than 200 TCR beta chains cytomegalovirus-associated.

The receptor comes from a woman in her late teens or twenties in good health and CMV-seropositive. This sequence joins TRBV9 and TRBJ2-7; D gene uncertain. The sequenced sample was PBMCs. The CDR3 nucleotides are TGTGCCAGCAGCCCTACCTCCTCCTACGAGCAGTACTTC. Translating it yields CASSPTSSYEQYF.